These 21 T cell receptor beta chains were sequenced from one sample in a study of beta chain features in type 1 diabetes. Expressed TCRB transcripts were sequenced, since all the RNA that had been isolated was reverse transcribed. Assay: immunoSEQ multiplex PCR; the TCRdb copy retains only in-frame clones and omits some. The data show about 260,000 clones, around 68% seen once. The sequencing input was naive CD4+ T cells from blood. The receptors were sampled from a man under 40 in good health.

The rearrangement uses TRBV9 and TRBJ2-1; 8 bases agree with TRBD2. Per the germline V gene, CDR1 is SGDLS and CDR2 is YYNGEE. The CDR3 covers 15 residues. V was clipped by 0 bases and J by 4 bases; unmatched bases: 3. The CDR3 nucleotides are TGTGCCAGCAGCGTAGAGCAGCGGGAGTACAATGAGCAGTTCTTC. As protein: CASSVEQREYNEQFF.

This clone was found a few times. This rearrangement joins TRBV27 to TRBJ2-5; tentative D call: TRBD1 (5 bases). This CDR3 is built from 13 residues. Per the germline V gene, CDR1 is MNHEY and CDR2 is SMNVEV (reference sequence). V lost 7 bases, J lost 5 bases, and 14 bases lay in between. This CDR3 is CASKLMAGETQYF. The CDR3 DNA is TGTGCCAGCAAATTAATGGCAGGGGAGACCCAGTACTTC.

The V gene is TRBV7-2, the J gene TRBJ2-1; D not resolved. Trimming shortened V by 0 bases and J by 5 bases, and 11 bases separated the two germline ends. The germline CDR1 and CDR2 sequences are SGHTA and FQGNSA. CDR3 length equals 15 residues. CDR3 amino acids: CASSLARVQHNEQFF. CDR3 DNA: TGTGCCAGCAGCTTAGCGCGTGTCCAACACAATGAGCAGTTCTTC. Using reference TRBV7-2 and TRBJ2-1 for the parts outside the CDR3, the full variable domain is GAGVSQSPSNKVTEKGKDVELRCDPISGHTALYWYRQSLGQGLEFLIYFQGNSAPDKSGLPSDRFSAERTGGSVSTLTIQRTQQEDSAVYLCASSLARVQHNEQFFGPGTRLTVL.

V usage is TRBV30 and J usage is TRBJ1-1, with TRBD1 as a possible D gene (6 bases). Trimming cost V 3 bases and J 3 bases, with 11 bases left between them. CDR1 GTSNPN and CDR2 SVGIG come from the germline V gene (reference sequence). The CDR3 runs to 13 residues. DNA for the CDR3: TGTGCCTGGAGCTCGGACAGATACACTGAAGCTTTCTTT. Encoded protein: CAWSSDRYTEAFF.

J is TRBJ1-6 and V is TRBV5-4, with D unresolved. V gave up 5 bases and J gave up 7 bases, with 16 bases separating them. Per the germline V gene, CDR1 is SGHNT and CDR2 is YYREEE (reference sequence). The CDR3 consists of 15 residues. In DNA, the CDR3 is TGTGCCAGCAGAAGAGGTGGGCAGGAGAATTCACCCCTCCACTTT. It codes for CASRRGGQENSPLHF.

This chain connects TRBV7-2 to TRBJ2-5; D not resolved. Germline-derived CDR1 and CDR2 are SGHTA and FQGNSA. The CDR3 runs 14 residues. CDR3 in DNA: TGTGCGACCAAGCCTCACCCCTCCGCAGAGACCCAGTACTTC. It is translated as CATKPHPSAETQYF.

The chain is built from TRBV30 and TRBJ2-6; D uncertain. Trimming stripped 7 bases from V and 0 bases from J, with 4 bases between. The CDR3 covers 12 residues. Germline CDR1 is GTSNPN and CDR2 is SVGIG (reference sequence). CDR3 coding DNA: TGTGCCTCCACCTCTGGGGCCAACGTCCTGACTTTC. Translated, it gives CASTSGANVLTF.

The rearrangement uses TRBV7-9 and TRBJ2-1; unclear D gene. The CDR3 sequence is 14 residues long. CDR1 is SEHNR, CDR2 FQNEAQ, per germline (reference sequence). Trimming cost V 5 bases and J 0 bases, with 8 bases left between them. The CDR3 sequence: CASSLDTSYNEQFF. The DNA of the CDR3 is TGTGCCAGCAGCCTAGACACCTCCTACAATGAGCAGTTCTTC.

This chain uses TRBV30 with TRBJ1-5; D unclear. Germline V lookup: CDR1 GTSNPN, CDR2 SVGIG (reference sequence). The CDR3 runs to 15 residues. Trimming shortened V by 0 bases and J by 0 bases, and 9 bases separated the two germline ends. The CDR3 reads CAWSVTGDSNQPQHF. The CDR3 bases are TGTGCCTGGAGTGTAACCGGGGATAGCAATCAGCCCCAGCATTTT.

The chain combines TRBV7-9 with TRBJ2-3; D remains ambiguous. The germline gives CDR1 SEHNR, CDR2 FQNEAQ (reference sequence). V shed 5 bases and J shed 5 bases, with 11 bases lying between them. The CDR3 loop spans 13 amino acids. The CDR3 DNA sequence: TGTGCCAGCAGCCACCTGGCGAGAGATACGCAGTATTTT. It codes for CASSHLARDTQYF.

This clone was picked up one time. This chain joins TRBV25-1 and TRBJ1-2, with D possibly being TRBD1 (6 bases). This CDR3 is 14 amino acids long. Per germline, CDR1 MGHDK and CDR2 SYGVNS. V was clipped by 2 bases and J by 6 bases, with 13 bases between them. Here the CDR3 reads CASSEVATGNGYTF. DNA of the CDR3: TGTGCCAGCAGTGAAGTGGCGACAGGAAATGGCTACACCTTC.

The CDR3 loop is CASSDYTDTQYF. DNA of the CDR3: TGTGCCAGCAGTGACTACACAGATACGCAGTATTTT. The rearrangement links TRBV6-4 to TRBJ2-3; D is uncertain. V was pared by 1 base and J by 2 bases, with 1 base between. The germline CDR1 and CDR2 sequences are MRHNA and SNTAGT. The CDR3 covers 12 residues.

This clone came up a few times. The chain combines TRBV29-1 with TRBJ2-1, with 10 bases aligning to TRBD2. CDR1 is SQVTM and CDR2 is ANQGSEA in the germline V gene. Trimming cost V 5 bases and J 0 bases; bases outside gene matches: 7. The CDR3 covers 16 residues. The DNA of the CDR3 is TGCAGCGTTCCCGGACTAGCGGATAGCTCCTACAATGAGCAGTTCTTC. Amino acid sequence: CSVPGLADSSYNEQFF.

The chain couples TRBV28 to TRBJ2-3; 11 bases are a match to TRBD2. The ends lost 2 bases at V and 2 bases at J; junction bases unmatched: 3. CDR1 and CDR2 from the germline V gene are MDHEN and SYDVKM. CDR3 length: 16 residues. The CDR3 region has the DNA TGTGCCAGCAGTTTAGGGGGACTAGCGGTCACAGATACGCAGTATTTT. Protein: CASSLGGLAVTDTQYF.

The gene calls are TRBV6-1 and TRBJ2-2, with TRBD1 as a possible D gene (5 bases). Germline CDR1 and CDR2: MNHNS and SASEGT. V shed 5 bases and J shed 7 bases, with 11 bases lying between them. The CDR3 contains 13 residues. The DNA of the CDR3 is TGTGCCAGCAGTACCGCAGGGATCGGGGAGCTGTTTTTT. This translates into CASSTAGIGELFF.

This CDR3 is CASSMAGEYGYTF. CDR3 sequence (DNA): TGTGCCAGTAGTATGGCCGGGGAATATGGCTACACCTTC. The J gene is TRBJ1-2, the V gene TRBV19, with D unclear. Looked up from germline, CDR1 is LNHDA and CDR2 is SQIVND (reference sequence). V was shortened by 3 bases and J by 5 bases, with 10 bases between the two germline ends. CDR3 length equals 13 residues.

Only a few counts were recorded for this clone. The chain links TRBV15 to TRBJ2-5; D may be TRBD1 or TRBD2 (6 bases each). Germline lookup yields CDR1 LNHNV and CDR2 YYDKDF (reference sequence). Trimming removed 0 bases at V and 5 bases at J, with 10 bases between. This CDR3 has 14 amino acids. This chain's CDR3 is CATSRDKGGETQYF. For the CDR3, the DNA is TGTGCCACCAGCAGAGATAAGGGGGGCGAGACCCAGTACTTC. The full variable domain, in which reference TRBV15 and TRBJ2-5 provide the parts outside the CDR3, is DAMVIQNPRYQVTQFGKPVTLSCSQTLNHNVMYWYQQKSSQAPKLLFHYYDKDFNNEADTPDNFQSRRPNTSFCFLDIRSPGLGDTAMYLCATSRDKGGETQYFGPGTRLLVL.

V usage is TRBV7-2 and J usage is TRBJ2-7; the match to TRBD2 covers 9 bases. Germline V gene sequence: CDR1 SGHTA, CDR2 FQGNSA. V was clipped by 3 bases and J by 0 bases; unmatched bases: 9. The CDR3 totals 17 residues. CDR3 nucleotides: TGTGCCAGCAGCTTCTTTGGACTAGCGAGTAGCTCCTACGAGCAGTACTTC. Protein product: CASSFFGLASSSYEQYF.

This chain connects TRBV7-2 to TRBJ2-2, with 7 bases fitting TRBD1. Germline CDR1 and CDR2: SGHTA and FQGNSA. With 2 bases clipped from V and 6 bases from J, the junction kept 6 bases outside the gene matches. The CDR3 is 15 amino acids. The CDR3 protein is CASSLRGRVAGELFF. The CDR3, as DNA: TGTGCCAGCAGCTTAAGGGGGCGCGTGGCCGGGGAGCTGTTTTTT.

This clone was recorded once. The chain recombines TRBV2 with TRBJ1-1; no clear D. Germline V lookup: CDR1 SNHLY, CDR2 FYNNEI. The length of the CDR3 is 14 residues. The germline V and J ends were trimmed by 4 bases and 4 bases, with 13 bases remaining between them. Here the CDR3 DNA reads TGTGCCAGCAGTGCTGGACCAACCCGCACTGAAGCTTTCTTT. As protein: CASSAGPTRTEAFF. Full variable domain (missing parts from reference TRBV2 and TRBJ1-1): EPEVTQTPSHQVTQMGQEVILRCVPISNHLYFYWYRQILGQKVEFLVSFYNNEISEKSEIFDDQFSVERPDGSNFTLKIRSTKLEDSAMYFCASSAGPTRTEAFFGQGTRLTVV.

CDR3 DNA sequence: TGCGGGATCAGGGGAATTACCTATAATTCACCCCTCCACTTT. Encoded protein: CGIRGITYNSPLHF. This chain links TRBV29-1 with TRBJ1-6, with a weak D call TRBD1 (6 bases). The CDR3 contains 14 residues. The germline V gene has CDR1 SQVTM and CDR2 ANQGSEA.